The 14 T cell receptor beta chains below come from one sample, sequenced in a study of breast tumors, draining lymph nodes, adjacent tissues listed by TCRdb under 2016. Lymph node samples came from the axillary draining lymph nodes of breast cancer patients. Libraries were constructed by multiplex PCR. This sample was sequenced with an Illumina HiSeq 2000. Using fastp trimming at Q25 and MiXCR clonotype assembly, TCRdb reanalyzed the public sequencing data and kept in-frame beta chains. Duplicate CDR3 protein sequences are folded into a single record with the most common DNA and genes. In this sample the table shows approximately 100,000 distinct CDR3 sequences, 21% of which occur a single time. The top ten constitute 1% to 1.5% of the sample. Sequencing input: axillary lymph node tissue. These receptors were obtained from a female donor with breast cancer. Some clones in this sample may be carry-over from other donors' samples.

This clonotype was seen many times. This chain connects TRBV20-1 to TRBJ2-1; TRBD1 might be the D (6 bases). CDR1 is DFQATT, CDR2 SNEGSKA, per germline (reference sequence). V lost 0 bases and J 5 bases, leaving 14 bases between the germline ends. The length of the CDR3 is 15 residues. As DNA, the CDR3 is TGCAGTGCTAGAGATGGAAAGGGGGTGAACAATGAGCAGTTCTTC. It translates to CSARDGKGVNNEQFF.

This clonotype has ten or more counts. V usage is TRBV20-1 and J usage is TRBJ1-4; TRBD1 might be the D (5 bases). This CDR3 is built from 10 residues. V was clipped by 1 base and J by 16 bases, with 10 bases between them. Germline V gene lookup returns CDR1 DFQATT and CDR2 SNEGSKA (reference sequence). The CDR3, as DNA: TGCAGTGCTAGAGGGCAGGGCGCGTTTTTT. Protein product: CSARGQGAFF.

Ten or more counts support this clonotype. The V gene is TRBV2, the J gene TRBJ1-5, with 8 nucleotides matching TRBD1. Germline V gene data show CDR1 as SNHLY and CDR2 as FYNNEI. The CDR3 contains 16 residues. V lost 7 bases, J lost 7 bases, and 15 bases stayed unmatched. The CDR3 DNA reads TGTGCCAGCACGGACAGGGCTTCGTACCTATACCAGCCCCAGCATTTT. Translated, it gives CASTDRASYLYQPQHF.

This clonotype was counted many times. The chain links TRBV25-1 to TRBJ2-1; TRBD1 aligns across 9 bases. This CDR3 is 13 amino acids long. J lost 7 bases, V lost 9 bases, and 7 bases had no gene match. Germline V CDR1 and CDR2: MGHDK, SYGVNS. The CDR3 DNA is TGTGCCAGTAGGGACAGGGTATCAAATGAGCAGTTCTTC. As protein: CASRDRVSNEQFF.

This clonotype has at least ten counts. The rearrangement links TRBV7-9 to TRBJ2-5; D unclear. Trimming removed 4 bases at V and 0 bases at J, with 0 bases between. This CDR3 comprises 11 residues. CDR1 is SEHNR, CDR2 FQNEAQ, per germline (reference sequence). Here the CDR3 DNA reads TGTGCCAGCAGCTACCAAGAGACCCAGTACTTC. Its translation is CASSYQETQYF.

This clonotype was recorded at least ten times. V and J are TRBV6-6 and TRBJ1-2; TRBD1 is a possible D gene (5 bases). This CDR3 is 12 amino acids long. Trimming took off 5 bases at V and 8 bases at J, with 12 bases between the two ends. CDR1 MNHNY and CDR2 SVGAGI come from the germline V gene (reference sequence). The CDR3 spells CASSPGERGYTF. CDR3 nucleotides: TGTGCCAGCAGTCCGGGGGAGCGGGGCTACACCTTC.

The chain joins TRBV30 to TRBJ1-3; the D is unclear. This CDR3 contains 16 residues. Germline V lookup: CDR1 GTSNPN, CDR2 SVGIG (reference sequence). V lost 2 bases to trimming and J lost 0 bases, with 14 bases between them. The CDR3 region is CAWSRRGSDSGNTIYF. Here the CDR3 DNA reads TGTGCCTGGAGTAGACGTGGGTCCGACTCTGGAAACACCATATATTTT. The entire variable domain, with the rest obtained from reference TRBV30 and TRBJ1-3, is as follows: SQTIHQWPATLVQPVGSPLSLECTVEGTSNPNLYWYRQAAGRGLQLLFYSVGIGQISSEVPQNLSASRPQDRQFILSSKKLLLSDSGFYLCAWSRRGSDSGNTIYFGEGSWLTVV.

This clonotype was detected many times. V usage is TRBV20-1 and J usage is TRBJ2-7, with D perhaps TRBD1 (6 bases). Germline V lookup: CDR1 DFQATT, CDR2 SNEGSKA (reference sequence). CDR3 length equals 15 residues. Deletions cut 7 bases from V and 2 bases from J, with 21 bases between. The CDR3 loop is CSVIAQQRDTYEQYF. As DNA, the CDR3 is TGCAGTGTTATCGCCCAACAACGGGACACCTACGAGCAGTACTTC.

This clonotype occurred many times. The chain links TRBV6-5 to TRBJ1-5, with D possibly being TRBD1 (5 bases). Germline lookup yields CDR1 MNHEY and CDR2 SVGAGI. V lost 5 bases and J lost 3, with 11 bases in between. The CDR3 is 14 residues long. The CDR3 is CASSTLGLNQPQHF. The CDR3 nucleotides read TGTGCCAGCAGTACGTTGGGGCTCAATCAGCCCCAGCATTTT.

The table lists this clonotype with many counts. One junction end does not reproduce the germline sequence, and a read error may be involved. CDR3 sequence: CASSFGGLNNGQFF. CDR3 bases: TGTGCCAGCAGCTTTGGGGGGCTTAACAATGGGCAGTTCTTC. V and J are TRBV7-2 and TRBJ2-1, with D perhaps being TRBD1 or TRBD2 (6 bases each). The CDR3 loop spans 14 amino acids. From germline, CDR1 is SGHTA and CDR2 FQGNSA.

This clonotype has a count of ten or more. V is TRBV7-2 and J is TRBJ1-2; D might be TRBD1 (6 bases). Per the germline V gene, CDR1 is SGHTA and CDR2 is FQGNSA. The CDR3 has 16 residues. V shed 5 bases and J shed 4 bases, with 20 bases lying between them. This CDR3 is CASSKGRYRAAYGYTF. The CDR3 nucleotides are TGTGCCAGCAGCAAGGGGAGGTACAGGGCCGCCTATGGCTACACCTTC.

The chain has TRBV4-1 and TRBJ2-4; no reliable D call. The CDR3 contains 14 residues. V dropped 0 bases and J dropped 3 bases, with 6 bases sitting between them. Germline V gene lookup returns CDR1 MGHRA and CDR2 YSYEKL. CDR3 region: CASSQDRGKNIQYF. CDR3 coding DNA: TGCGCCAGCAGCCAAGATCGCGGCAAAAACATTCAGTACTTC.

The chain combines TRBV19 with TRBJ2-2, with TRBD1 as a possible D gene (6 bases). Between the trimmed V and J ends, which lost 4 bases and 4 bases, there was a span of 16 bases. The CDR3 has 16 residues. The germline V gene encodes CDR1 LNHDA and CDR2 SQIVND (reference sequence). CDR3 protein: CASSRMGTSATGELFF. As DNA, the CDR3 is TGTGCCAGTAGTAGGATGGGGACAAGCGCCACCGGGGAGCTGTTTTTT.

Many counts were recorded for this clonotype. V usage is TRBV5-1 and J usage is TRBJ1-6, with D hard to call. CDR1 is SGHRS and CDR2 is YFSETQ in the germline V gene. This CDR3 is 13 amino acids long. The V end lost 2 bases, the J end lost 7 bases, and 7 bases lay between the germline ends. The CDR3 nucleotides read TGCGCCAGCAGCTTCTCAGAGAATTCACCCCTCCACTTT. It is translated as CASSFSENSPLHF.